This passage covers 3 T cell receptor beta chains from one sample sequenced in a study of technical replicates of blood from several donors. TCRdb's copy holds only in-frame clones and misses some; the assay was immunoSEQ multiplex PCR. In the table there are about 88,000 clones, around 94% of which are singletons. What was sequenced was T cells isolated from PBMCs. The receptors were sampled from a human donor in good health.

The chain has TRBV19 and TRBJ2-1; TRBD2 aligns across 11 bases. CDR1 is LNHDA, CDR2 SQIVND, per germline (reference sequence). This CDR3 comprises 15 residues. The junction had 7 bases not matched to a gene; V was cut back by 5 bases and J by 7 bases. The CDR3 DNA is TGTGCCAGTAGTGAAACTAGCGGGGGTTGGAATGAGCAGTTCTTC. The encoded protein is CASSETSGGWNEQFF.

V usage is TRBV6-5 and J usage is TRBJ2-1, with 9 bases lining up with TRBD1. Germline V gene data show CDR1 as MNHEY and CDR2 as SVGAGI. Unmatched junction bases numbered 4, after V lost 6 bases and J lost 7 bases. This CDR3 has 13 residues. The CDR3 reads CASSKGTGNEQFF. The CDR3 DNA follows: TGTGCCAGCAGCAAAGGGACAGGGAATGAGCAGTTCTTC.

The CDR3 DNA follows: TGTGCCAGCTCTTACCGACAGGGGGCCAGGGAGACCCAGTACTTC. This encodes CASSYRQGARETQYF. V and J are TRBV18 and TRBJ2-5; 10 nucleotides agree with TRBD1. Germline V gene data show CDR1 as KGHSH and CDR2 as LQKENI. The CDR3 covers 15 residues. V was pared by 6 bases and J by 5 bases, with 9 bases of the junction left unmatched.